One sample yielded the 4 T cell receptor beta chains listed below, sequenced in a study of T cell repertoires in cytomegalovirus infection. TCRdb analysed the reads with MiXCR anew, one entry per CDR3 protein. The table includes hundreds of thousands of distinct CDR3 sequences, 35% to 45% detected once. Sequenced input: PBMCs. The receptors here all came from a human donor in good health (CMV status not recorded). Some clones in this sample may be carry-over from other donors' samples.

A few counts support this clonotype. A much larger clone differs from this one at a single base, so this may be a read error. The genes are TRBV2 and TRBJ1-2; 8 nucleotides match TRBD1. This CDR3 region has 13 residues. Trimming at V came to 6 bases and at J to 3 bases, leaving 3 bases not matched to a gene. Germline CDR1 reads SNHLY; CDR2 reads FYNNEI. As DNA, the CDR3 is TGTGCCAGCAGCATGGACAGGGACTATGGCTACACCTTC. This encodes CASSMDRDYGYTF.

This clonotype appeared many times. The genes are TRBV12-3 or TRBV12-4 and TRBJ1-4; tentatively, D is TRBD1 (6 bases). Trimming took 8 bases from V and 0 from J, leaving 19 bases between them. CDR3 length: 17 residues. CDR3 coding DNA: TGTGCCAGCGCCTGGGGGCAGGGTGGAGCAACTAATGAAAAACTGTTTTTT. Protein sequence: CASAWGQGGATNEKLFF.

The V gene is TRBV4-1, the J gene TRBJ1-5; 7 positions match TRBD1. Germline lookup yields CDR1 MGHRA and CDR2 YSYEKL. This CDR3 contains 13 residues. V lost 4 bases to trimming and J lost 6 bases; unmatched junction nucleotides: 3. CDR3 sequence (DNA): TGCGCCAGCAGCCGACAGGGTTTTCAGCCCCAGCATTTT. Protein: CASSRQGFQPQHF.

The V call is TRBV6-6, the J call TRBJ2-2; 12 positions agree with TRBD2. CDR3 length: 19 amino acids. Trimming removed 0 bases from V and 0 bases from J; junction bases left unmatched: 5. Germline CDR1 is MNHNY and CDR2 is SVGAGI (reference sequence). Here the CDR3 reads CASSYSTSGGTSNTGELFF. The CDR3 nucleotides read TGTGCCAGCAGTTACTCGACTAGCGGGGGAACCTCGAACACCGGGGAGCTGTTTTTT.